The TCR beta chain under discussion was sequenced for a study of T cells in localized non-small cell lung cancer. To note about this clone: Its antigen is unknown.

Sequencing was performed with immunoSEQ multiplex PCR; in TCRdb, only in-frame clones are kept and a portion is missing. The data contain about 40,000 clones, around 85% of them singletons. The CDR3 runs to 14 residues. V gave up 7 bases and J gave up 4 bases; unmatched junction bases: 4. Germline V gives CDR1 LNHDA, CDR2 SQIVND (reference sequence). Overall study results and limits: Higher blood T cell density tracked longer overall survival.

The V gene is TRBV19, the J gene TRBJ2-1, with 10 nucleotides matching TRBD2. Specimen: peripheral blood, collected before any cancer treatment. The receptor's source is a man aged 40 to 70 with stage I lung adenocarcinoma. CDR3 nucleotide sequence: TGTGCCAGTACGTCTAGCGGGGGATACAATGAGCAGTTCTTC. This gives the protein CASTSSGGYNEQFF.